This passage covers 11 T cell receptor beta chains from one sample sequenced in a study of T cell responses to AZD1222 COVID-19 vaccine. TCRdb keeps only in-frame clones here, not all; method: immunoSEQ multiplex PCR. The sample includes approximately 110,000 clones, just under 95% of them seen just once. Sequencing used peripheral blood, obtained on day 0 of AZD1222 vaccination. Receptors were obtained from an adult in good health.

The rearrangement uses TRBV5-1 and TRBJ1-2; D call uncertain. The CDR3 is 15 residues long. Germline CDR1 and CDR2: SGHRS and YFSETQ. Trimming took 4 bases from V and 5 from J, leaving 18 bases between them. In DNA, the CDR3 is TGCGCCAGCAGCCCCGCGGCAGGTTCGATATATGGCTACACCTTC. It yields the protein CASSPAAGSIYGYTF.

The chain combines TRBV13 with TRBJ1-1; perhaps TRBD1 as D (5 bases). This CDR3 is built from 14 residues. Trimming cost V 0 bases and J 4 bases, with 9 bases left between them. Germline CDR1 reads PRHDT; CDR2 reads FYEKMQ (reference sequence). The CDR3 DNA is TGTGCCAGCAGCTTAGGATATAGGGGCACTGAAGCTTTCTTT. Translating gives CASSLGYRGTEAFF. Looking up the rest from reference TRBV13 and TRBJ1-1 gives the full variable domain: AAGVIQSPRHLIKEKRETATLKCYPIPRHDTVYWYQQGPGQDPQFLISFYEKMQSDKGSIPDRFSAQQFSDYHSELNMSSLELGDSALYFCASSLGYRGTEAFFGQGTRLTVV.

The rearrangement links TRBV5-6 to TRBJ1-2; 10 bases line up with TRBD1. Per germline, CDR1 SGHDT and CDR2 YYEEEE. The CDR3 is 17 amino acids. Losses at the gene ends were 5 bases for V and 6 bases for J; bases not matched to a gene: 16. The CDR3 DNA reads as TGTGCCAGCAGTCCGCCCCCCGGGACAGGGGATGTCCATGGCTACACCTTC. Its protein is CASSPPPGTGDVHGYTF.

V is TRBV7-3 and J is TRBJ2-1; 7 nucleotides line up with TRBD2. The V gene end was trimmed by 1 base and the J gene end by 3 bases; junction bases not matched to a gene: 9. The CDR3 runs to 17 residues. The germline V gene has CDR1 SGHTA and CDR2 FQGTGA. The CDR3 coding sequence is TGTGCCAGCAGCTTAAATATCAGAACTAGCGACTACAATGAGCAGTTCTTC. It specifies CASSLNIRTSDYNEQFF.

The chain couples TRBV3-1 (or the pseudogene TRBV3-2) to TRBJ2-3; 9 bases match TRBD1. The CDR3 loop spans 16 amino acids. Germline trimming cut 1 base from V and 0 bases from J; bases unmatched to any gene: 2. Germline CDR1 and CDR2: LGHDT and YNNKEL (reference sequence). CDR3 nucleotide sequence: TGTGCCAGCAGCCAAGTGGGGACAGGGAGCACAGATACGCAGTATTTT. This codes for CASSQVGTGSTDTQYF.

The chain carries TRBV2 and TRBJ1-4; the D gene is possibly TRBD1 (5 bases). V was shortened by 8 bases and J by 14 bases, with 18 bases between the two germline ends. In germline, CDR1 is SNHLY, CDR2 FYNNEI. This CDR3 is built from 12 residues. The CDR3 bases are TGTGCCAGCGGGCTAAGGGGTAAGATCCTGTTTTTT. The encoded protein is CASGLRGKILFF.

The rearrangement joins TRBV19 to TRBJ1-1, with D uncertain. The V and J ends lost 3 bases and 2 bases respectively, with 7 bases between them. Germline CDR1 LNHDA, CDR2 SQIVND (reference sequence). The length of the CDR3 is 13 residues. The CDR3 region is CASSMVGNTEAFF. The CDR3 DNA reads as TGTGCCAGTAGTATGGTCGGTAACACTGAAGCTTTCTTT. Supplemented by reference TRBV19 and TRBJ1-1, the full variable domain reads DGGITQSPKYLFRKEGQNVTLSCEQNLNHDAMYWYRQDPGQGLRLIYYSQIVNDFQKGDIAEGYSVSREKKESFPLTVTSAQKNPTAFYLCASSMVGNTEAFFGQGTRLTVV.

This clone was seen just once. The CDR3 nucleotides are TGTGCCAGCAGTTTGCCGGATCCTTCAAATGAGCAGTTCTTC. Residues: CASSLPDPSNEQFF. The genes are TRBV28 and TRBJ2-1; D uncertain. The CDR3 extends over 14 amino acids. Germline-derived CDR1 and CDR2 are MDHEN and SYDVKM. Trimming took off 3 bases at V and 7 bases at J, with 13 bases between the two ends.

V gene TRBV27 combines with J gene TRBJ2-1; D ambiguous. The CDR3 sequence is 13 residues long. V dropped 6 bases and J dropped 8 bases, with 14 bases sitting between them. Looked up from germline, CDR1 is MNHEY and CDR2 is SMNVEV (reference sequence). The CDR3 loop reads CASSPPDGDEQFF. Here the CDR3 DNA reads TGTGCCAGCAGCCCCCCCGATGGGGATGAGCAGTTCTTC.

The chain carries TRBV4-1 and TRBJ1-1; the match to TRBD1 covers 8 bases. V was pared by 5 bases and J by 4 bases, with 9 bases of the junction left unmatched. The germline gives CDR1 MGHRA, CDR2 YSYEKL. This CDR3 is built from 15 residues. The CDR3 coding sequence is TGCGCCAGCAGCAGGCAGGGGGCGGTCGGCACTGAAGCTTTCTTT. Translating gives CASSRQGAVGTEAFF.

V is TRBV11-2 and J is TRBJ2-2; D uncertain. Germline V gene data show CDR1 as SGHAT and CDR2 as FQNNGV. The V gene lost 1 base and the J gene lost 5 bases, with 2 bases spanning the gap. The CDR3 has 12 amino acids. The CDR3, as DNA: TGTGCCAGCAGCTTAGTGACCGGGGAGCTGTTTTTT. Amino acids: CASSLVTGELFF.